Following are 23 T cell receptor beta chains from one sample sequenced in a study of OX40 agonist ivuxolimab in advanced cancers. The method behind the library was the immunoSEQ multiplex PCR assay. TCRdb's version of the immuneACCESS table is confined to in-frame rearrangements and falls short of the full clone set. An unresolved V gene accounts for under half of the shortfall where checked; the remainder is of unknown origin. This sample lists 50,000 to 65,000 clones; approximately 86% were detected once. The ten most abundant clones make up around 0.6% of the sample. The sample was CD4+ or CD8+ T cells sorted from blood, taken in a trial of the OX40 agonist ivuxolimab. The receptors here all came from an adult with an advanced solid tumor such as melanoma, head and neck, liver or kidney cancer.

The J gene is TRBJ2-7, the V gene TRBV6-5; 8 bases agree with TRBD1. V dropped 8 bases and J dropped 0; count of bases not matched to a gene: 6. This CDR3 comprises 14 residues. The germline CDR1 and CDR2 sequences are MNHEY and SVGAGI. The CDR3 DNA is TGTGCCAGCGGCCGACAGGGGCTCTCCTACGAGCAGTACTTC. Amino acids: CASGRQGLSYEQYF.

The chain has TRBV11-2 and TRBJ2-5; TRBD1 matches at 7 bases. The end of the DNA aligns better with TRBJ2-7, so the J call may be wrong. There are 15 residues in the CDR3. CDR1 and CDR2 (germline): SGHAT, FQNNGV. In DNA form, the CDR3 reads TGTGCCAGCAGCTTAGAAGCAGGGACAGTCTACGAGCAGTACTTC. Amino acid sequence: CASSLEAGTVYEQYF.

This clone was detected a few times. J is TRBJ2-7 and V is TRBV5-8; the match to TRBD1 covers 9 bases. This CDR3 is 14 amino acids long. The germline gives CDR1 SGHTS, CDR2 YDEGEE. V was pared by 5 bases and J by 5 bases, with 8 bases of the junction left unmatched. The CDR3 bases are TGTGCCAGCAGTCTCGGGACAGGGTTGGACGAGCAGTACTTC. It is translated as CASSLGTGLDEQYF.

V usage is TRBV5-5 and J usage is TRBJ1-1, with a weak D call TRBD1 (5 bases). Germline CDR1 is SGHKS and CDR2 is YYEKEE (reference sequence). The CDR3 is made up of 12 amino acids. Trimming pared 3 bases from V and 10 bases from J, leaving 13 bases between. The CDR3 sequence: CASSYVEGRAFF. The CDR3 nucleotides read TGTGCCAGCAGCTACGTGGAGGGGCGAGCTTTCTTT.

V is TRBV18 and J is TRBJ1-5, with 9 nucleotides matching TRBD1. V lost 5 bases, J lost 7 bases, and 3 bases stayed unmatched. Germline V lookup: CDR1 KGHSH, CDR2 LQKENI. CDR3 length equals 13 residues. The CDR3 region is CASSRDRDQPQHF. The CDR3 nucleotides read TGTGCCAGCTCAAGGGACAGGGACCAGCCCCAGCATTTT. Drawing the rest from reference TRBV18 and TRBJ1-5, the complete variable domain is NAGVMQNPRHLVRRRGQEARLRCSPMKGHSHVYWYRQLPEEGLKFMVYLQKENIIDESGMPKERFSAEFPKEGPSILRIQQVVRGDSAAYFCASSRDRDQPQHFGDGTRLSIL.

CDR3 loop: CASSLLAGEGSEQYF. The CDR3 DNA follows: TGTGCCAGCAGCCTACTAGCGGGGGAGGGTAGCGAGCAGTACTTC. The J gene is TRBJ2-7, the V gene TRBV9, with TRBD2 matching 11 bases. The CDR3 runs to 15 residues. After removal of 4 bases from V and 6 bases from J, the junction contained 9 bases not matched to a gene. Germline assignment: CDR1 SGDLS and CDR2 YYNGEE. Full variable domain (outside the CDR3, taken from reference TRBV9 and TRBJ2-7): DSGVTQTPKHLITATGQRVTLRCSPRSGDLSVYWYQQSLDQGLQFLIQYYNGEERAKGNILERFSAQQFPDLHSELNLSSLELGDSALYFCASSLLAGEGSEQYFGPGTRLTVT.

This chain links TRBV28 with TRBJ2-2, with unresolved D. Germline V gives CDR1 MDHEN, CDR2 SYDVKM. The CDR3 has 16 amino acids. Trimming took off 3 bases at V and 4 bases at J, with 15 bases between the two ends. CDR3 in amino acids: CASSFFGWSPTGELFF. DNA of the CDR3: TGTGCCAGCAGTTTTTTTGGGTGGTCTCCCACCGGGGAGCTGTTTTTT.

CDR3 bases: TGTGCCATCAAGTCAGCCCACGGCCCCGGGGAGCTGTTTTTT. Its protein is CAIKSAHGPGELFF. This chain links TRBV10-3 with TRBJ2-2; D unclear. Per germline, CDR1 ENHRY and CDR2 SYGVKD. This CDR3 region has 14 residues. V shed 7 bases and J shed 6 bases, with 15 bases lying between them.

The rearrangement joins TRBV5-1 to TRBJ2-7; 10 nucleotides align to TRBD1. Germline V gene data show CDR1 as SGHRS and CDR2 as YFSETQ. CDR3 length equals 12 residues. The V gene end was trimmed by 2 bases and the J gene end by 9 bases; junction bases not matched to a gene: 2. The DNA for the CDR3 is TGCGCCAGCAGCTTCGGGACAGGGGCGCAGTACTTC. Protein sequence: CASSFGTGAQYF. The whole variable domain, remainder taken from reference TRBV5-1 and TRBJ2-7, is KAGVTQTPRYLIKTRGQQVTLSCSPISGHRSVSWYQQTPGQGLQFLFEYFSETQRNKGNFPGRFSGRQFSNSRSEMNVSTLELGDSALYLCASSFGTGAQYFGPGTRLTVT.

This sequence joins TRBV7-2 and TRBJ2-3; 9 nucleotides line up with TRBD2. Germline CDR1 reads SGHTA; CDR2 reads FQGNSA. V was clipped by 1 base and J by 5 bases; unmatched bases: 4. The CDR3 is 15 residues long. The CDR3 bases are TGTGCCAGCAGCTTAGGGCGGGGGGGCCAAGATACGCAGTATTTT. Amino acids: CASSLGRGGQDTQYF.

This clone was picked up one time. The chain employs TRBV10-3 and TRBJ2-7; 11 bases are shared with TRBD2. This CDR3 is 13 amino acids long. From germline, CDR1 is ENHRY and CDR2 SYGVKD. Trimming cost V 8 bases and J 5 bases; bases outside gene matches: 5. CDR3 DNA: TGTGCCATCGGCACTAGCGGGGGTAACGAGCAGTACTTC. Protein: CAIGTSGGNEQYF.

The V and J genes are TRBV9 and TRBJ2-5, with D perhaps matching TRBD2 (5 bases). The CDR3 extends over 16 amino acids. Germline assignment: CDR1 SGDLS and CDR2 YYNGEE. Trimming took off 4 bases at V and 4 bases at J, with 20 bases between the two ends. The DNA of the CDR3 is TGTGCCAGCAGCCCAGCTAGAGGGCCGGCAGGAGAGACCCAGTACTTC. It specifies CASSPARGPAGETQYF.

The chain recombines TRBV19 with TRBJ2-5; no firm D call. The V gene lost 2 bases and the J gene lost 1 base, with 11 bases spanning the gap. CDR3 length: 15 amino acids. Germline CDR1 reads LNHDA; CDR2 reads SQIVND (reference sequence). CDR3 amino acids: CASSILGRPQETQYF. CDR3 nucleotide sequence: TGTGCCAGTAGTATACTTGGCAGGCCCCAAGAGACCCAGTACTTC.

This clone was seen a few times. J is TRBJ1-1 and V is TRBV5-1; tentatively, D is TRBD1 (5 bases). Germline V gene lookup returns CDR1 SGHRS and CDR2 YFSETQ. The length of the CDR3 is 13 residues. V was clipped by 6 bases and J by 2 bases, with 11 bases between them. DNA for the CDR3: TGCGCCAGCACGGGGGAAGCAAACACTGAAGCTTTCTTT. It codes for CASTGEANTEAFF.

This clone was found once. In DNA form, the CDR3 reads TGTGCCAGCAGTGGCCAACAAGAGACCCAGTACTTC. Translating it yields CASSGQQETQYF. This chain uses TRBV25-1 with TRBJ2-5, with no clear D. Germline V lookup: CDR1 MGHDK, CDR2 SYGVNS. With 4 bases removed from V and 2 bases from J, the gap between germline ends came to 5 bases. CDR3 size: 12 residues.

The chain links TRBV15 to TRBJ1-3; no clear D gene. From germline, CDR1 is LNHNV and CDR2 YYDKDF (reference sequence). The CDR3 spans 15 residues. V lost 1 base and J lost 0, with 7 bases in between. CDR3 loop: CATSRGKGSGNTIYF. The CDR3 nucleotides are TGTGCCACCAGCAGAGGAAAGGGCTCTGGAAACACCATATATTTT.

The chain links TRBV7-2 to TRBJ1-1; D remains unclear. Per the germline V gene, CDR1 is SGHTA and CDR2 is FQGNSA. The CDR3 is 17 amino acids. Trimming stripped 2 bases from V and 5 bases from J, with 21 bases between. DNA of the CDR3: TGTGCCAGCAGCTTATGGGGTAGGGAGCGGGGTCGGACTGAAGCTTTCTTT. It encodes CASSLWGRERGRTEAFF.

The rearrangement links TRBV11-3 to TRBJ2-3; the D gene is possibly TRBD2 (6 bases). The V end lost 5 bases, the J end lost 2 bases, and 17 bases lay between the germline ends. This CDR3 has 16 amino acids. Germline V lookup: CDR1 SGHNT, CDR2 YENEEA. The CDR3 reads CASSPRDGGSTDTQYF. In nucleotides, the CDR3 is TGTGCCAGCAGCCCCCGGGACGGAGGGTCCACAGATACGCAGTATTTT.

The chain recombines TRBV15 with TRBJ1-4, with 8 bases that match TRBD1. CDR3 length: 14 amino acids. Germline CDR1 reads LNHNV; CDR2 reads YYDKDF (reference sequence). V lost 0 bases and J lost 7; bases outside the gene matches: 1. CDR3 in amino acids: CATSREGQAEKLFF. CDR3 DNA: TGTGCCACCAGCAGAGAGGGACAGGCTGAAAAACTGTTTTTT.

Note on this clone: Other DNA sequences in the sample encode the same CDR3. The chain couples TRBV18 to TRBJ2-5; D uncertain. The V end lost 6 bases, the J end lost 3 bases, and 5 bases lay between the germline ends. Germline V gene data show CDR1 as KGHSH and CDR2 as LQKENI. This CDR3 contains 11 residues. As DNA, the CDR3 is TGTGCCAGCTCTCCCAAAGAGACCCAGTACTTC. As protein: CASSPKETQYF.

J is TRBJ1-2 and V is TRBV5-6, with TRBD1 matching over 12 bases. Germline CDR1 and CDR2: SGHDT and YYEEEE. The V and J ends lost 4 bases and 5 bases, in that order; junction bases with no gene match: 6. This CDR3 region has 15 residues. The CDR3, as DNA: TGTGCCAGCAGCCCGGGGACAGGGGGCGTTTATGGCTACACCTTC. This codes for CASSPGTGGVYGYTF.

J is TRBJ1-1 and V is TRBV15, with a tentative D call TRBD1 (6 bases). Germline-derived CDR1 and CDR2 are LNHNV and YYDKDF (reference sequence). V was trimmed by 9 bases and J by 0 bases, leaving 11 bases between them. This CDR3 comprises 13 residues. CDR3 loop: CATRGGMNTEAFF. The CDR3 nucleotides read TGTGCCACAAGGGGGGGAATGAACACTGAAGCTTTCTTT.

The chain has TRBV19 and TRBJ1-1; D uncertain. Germline lookup yields CDR1 LNHDA and CDR2 SQIVND (reference sequence). The CDR3 is made up of 15 amino acids. V lost 4 bases and J 0 bases, leaving 12 bases between the germline ends. CDR3: CASSRNAAMNTEAFF. CDR3 DNA: TGTGCCAGTAGTAGGAACGCAGCTATGAACACTGAAGCTTTCTTT.